This TCR beta chain was found in a study of blood T cell repertoires in COVID-19. Some clones are missing from TCRdb's copy, which holds only in-frame ones; the method was immunoSEQ multiplex PCR. This table holds approximately 210,000 clones, under 90% found once. The V and J ends lost 6 bases and 0 bases, in that order; junction bases with no gene match: 11. This CDR3 has 17 amino acids. In germline, CDR1 is LNHDA, CDR2 SQIVND (reference sequence). V usage is TRBV19 and J usage is TRBJ2-1; TRBD1 aligns across 7 bases. The origin of this receptor is a woman between 50 and 59 years old with acute COVID-19. The source material was PBMCs or T cells enriched from blood (not recorded which). For the CDR3, the DNA is TGTGCCAGTAGCCTGGGGAGCCGGGACAGCTCCTACAATGAGCAGTTCTTC. Amino acid sequence: CASSLGSRDSSYNEQFF.